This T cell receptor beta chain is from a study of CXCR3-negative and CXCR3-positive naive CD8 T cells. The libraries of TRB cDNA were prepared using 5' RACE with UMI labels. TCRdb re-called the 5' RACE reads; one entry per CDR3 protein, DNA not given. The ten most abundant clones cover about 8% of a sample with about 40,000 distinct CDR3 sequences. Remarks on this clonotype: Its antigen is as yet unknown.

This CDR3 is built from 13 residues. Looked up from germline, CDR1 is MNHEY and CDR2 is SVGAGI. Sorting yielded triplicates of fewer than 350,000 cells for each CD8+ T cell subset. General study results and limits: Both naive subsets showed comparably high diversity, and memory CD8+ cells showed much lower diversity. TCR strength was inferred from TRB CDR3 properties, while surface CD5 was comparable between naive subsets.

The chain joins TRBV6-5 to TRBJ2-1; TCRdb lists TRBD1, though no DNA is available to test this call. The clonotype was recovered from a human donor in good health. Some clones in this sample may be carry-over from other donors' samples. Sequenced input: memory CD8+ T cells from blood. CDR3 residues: CASSYRGGNEQFF.